Listed below are T cell receptor beta chains from one sample, sequenced in a study of graft-versus-host responses after intestinal transplantation. The antigens these receptors bind are not known. This table comes from immunoSEQ multiplex PCR, and its TCRdb copy is limited to in-frame clones, with some not included. The table lists roughly 99,000 clones, roughly 90% of them singletons. Here the sequenced sample was unstimulated CD4+ T cells sorted from spleen or lymph node cells, taken before transplant. These receptors were obtained from a human donor who was the organ donor for an intestinal transplant. Each CDR3 is given with its conserved first and last residue. D genes are given only for firm matches. Rows may omit the clone size; those that give it use once, few, many or a size class.

TRBV4-1	TRBJ2-3	NA	TRBD1	CASSPGTGSDTQYF	TGTGCCAGCAGCCCCGGGACAGGATCAGATACGCAGTATTTT
TRBV5-4	TRBJ2-2	NA	NA	CASSFVGGTGELFF	TGTGCCAGCAGTTTCGTGGGGGGCACCGGGGAGCTGTTTTTT
TRBV11-2	TRBJ1-2	NA	NA	CASSYDSYGYTF	TGTGCCAGCAGCTACGACAGCTATGGCTACACCTTC
TRBV18	TRBJ1-1	NA	TRBD1	CASSPTTGAGAFF	TGTGCCAGCTCACCAACTACAGGGGCGGGAGCTTTCTTT
TRBV29-1	TRBJ1-3	NA	NA	CSVESARGLSGNTIYF	TGCAGCGTTGAATCTGCGCGGGGGCTTTCTGGAAACACCATATATTTT
TRBV10-3	TRBJ2-3	NA	TRBD2	CAIAGGPSTDTQYF	TGTGCCATAGCGGGGGGGCCTTCGACAGATACGCAGTATTTT
TRBV6-1	TRBJ1-6	once	NA	CASSEEGLANNSPLHF	TGTGCCAGCAGTGAGGAGGGTCTCGCAAATAATTCACCCCTCCACTTT
TRBV7-3	TRBJ2-7	NA	NA	CASSPWGGREQYF	TGTGCCAGCAGCCCTTGGGGGGGCCGAGAGCAGTACTTC
TRBV11-2	TRBJ1-2	NA	TRBD1	CASSLGQGAHGYTF	TGTGCCAGCAGCTTAGGCCAGGGGGCCCATGGCTACACCTTC
TRBV7-8	TRBJ2-4	NA	TRBD2	CASSIGQARLAGDGNIQYF	TGTGCCAGCAGCATAGGACAGGCCCGACTAGCGGGAGATGGAAACATTCAGTACTTC
TRBV18	TRBJ2-2	once	NA	CASSPPIGANTGELFF	TGTGCCAGCTCACCACCGATCGGGGCGAACACCGGGGAGCTGTTTTTT
TRBV6-6	TRBJ2-3	NA	TRBD2	CASSAGLAGSSDTQYF	TGTGCCAGCAGTGCGGGACTAGCGGGGAGTTCAGATACGCAGTATTTT
TRBV7-2	TRBJ1-4	NA	NA	CASTLNGLNNEKLFF	TGTGCCAGCACCCTAAATGGGTTGAATAATGAAAAACTGTTTTTT
TRBV6-8	TRBJ1-5	NA	NA	CASSFSRRIDQPQHF	TGTGCCAGCAGTTTCAGCAGGCGGATTGATCAGCCCCAGCATTTT
TRBV7-6	TRBJ2-3	few	TRBD2	CASSPPGGRPYF	TGTGCCAGCAGCCCCCCTGGCGGGAGGCCGTATTTT
TRBV14	TRBJ2-7	NA	TRBD2	CASSSRLAGFNEQYF	TGTGCCAGCAGCTCCCGACTAGCGGGATTCAACGAGCAGTACTTC
TRBV6-5	TRBJ2-1	NA	TRBD2	CASSAGTSGNNEQFF	TGTGCCAGCAGTGCCGGGACTAGCGGAAACAATGAGCAGTTCTTC